Listed here are 9 T cell receptor beta chains from one sample, sequenced in a study of radiation and T cells in renal cell carcinoma. This sample's time point: blood 4 weeks post-SBRT, at nephrectomy. As to treatment: 15 Gy SBRT to primary tumor, nephrectomy 4 weeks later. Sequencing was performed with immunoSEQ multiplex PCR; in TCRdb, only in-frame clones are kept and a portion is missing. The sample holds 150,000 to 200,000 clones, approximately 90% seen once. The material sequenced was blood, taken from a patient whose treatment included radiotherapy and nephrectomy. These receptors were obtained from a woman between 50 and 59 years old with renal cell carcinoma.

The chain recombines TRBV18 with TRBJ2-1; D is uncertain. V lost 3 bases and J 0 bases, leaving 12 bases between the germline ends. Looked up from germline, CDR1 is KGHSH and CDR2 is LQKENI. This CDR3 has 16 amino acids. The CDR3 coding sequence is TGTGCCAGCTCACCGATTATCATTAGCTCCTACAATGAGCAGTTCTTC. This encodes CASSPIIISSYNEQFF.

V usage is TRBV6-5 and J usage is TRBJ1-5; D not resolved. Per the germline V gene, CDR1 is MNHEY and CDR2 is SVGAGI. The CDR3 has 13 amino acids. Trimming removed 2 bases at V and 7 bases at J, with 9 bases between. CDR3 nucleotide sequence: TGTGCCAGCAGTTACATCCTTGGACAGCCCCAGCATTTT. This sequence encodes CASSYILGQPQHF.

The rearrangement links TRBV6-6 to TRBJ2-3; no clear D gene. CDR1 MNHNY and CDR2 SVGAGI come from the germline V gene (reference sequence). This CDR3 is built from 16 residues. The V end lost 6 bases, the J end lost 3 bases, and 19 bases lay between the germline ends. The CDR3 bases are TGTGCCAGCAGGGAACCTTCCCGGATTTTGACAGATACGCAGTATTTT. Translating it yields CASREPSRILTDTQYF.

In the case of this clone: One junction end does not reproduce the germline sequence, and a read error may be involved. V and J are TRBV13 and TRBJ1-2; tentatively, D is TRBD1 (6 bases). The length of the CDR3 is 14 residues. Germline V lookup: CDR1 PRHDT, CDR2 FYEKMQ (reference sequence). CDR3 protein: CASSLVTGTYGYTF. The CDR3 DNA reads as TGTGCCAGCAGTTTAGTAACAGGGACTTATGGCTACACCTTC.

On this clone: Other DNA sequences within the sample encode an identical CDR3. The chain couples TRBV5-1 to TRBJ2-1; 11 nucleotides agree with TRBD2. The germline V gene encodes CDR1 SGHRS and CDR2 YFSETQ. There are 15 residues in the CDR3. J lost 7 bases, V lost 0 bases, and 3 bases had no gene match. The CDR3 spells CASSLGPSGGNEQFF. CDR3 sequence (DNA): TGCGCCAGCAGCTTGGGACCTAGCGGGGGGAATGAGCAGTTCTTC.

This clone was seen just once. The V gene is TRBV9, the J gene TRBJ2-3; D is perhaps TRBD2 (7 bases). Germline lookup yields CDR1 SGDLS and CDR2 YYNGEE. Trimming stripped 0 bases from V and 6 bases from J, with 11 bases between. The CDR3 is made up of 14 amino acids. The CDR3 protein is CASSVGGGPDTQYF. The CDR3 DNA reads TGTGCCAGCAGCGTAGGGGGGGGCCCCGATACGCAGTATTTT.

The J gene is TRBJ1-2, the V gene TRBV5-4, with 7 bases fitting TRBD1. Trimming at V came to 4 bases and at J to 2 bases, leaving 14 bases not matched to a gene. CDR1 is SGHNT, CDR2 YYREEE, per germline (reference sequence). The CDR3 has 17 amino acids. The DNA of the CDR3 is TGTGCCAGCAGCCCAGCCGACAGGGACTATTTAAACTATGGCTACACCTTC. As protein: CASSPADRDYLNYGYTF.

This chain uses TRBV5-4 with TRBJ1-2; no clear D. V was clipped by 5 bases and J by 4 bases, with 12 bases between them. CDR3 length: 13 amino acids. Germline CDR1 and CDR2: SGHNT and YYREEE (reference sequence). CDR3 sequence reads: CASRTEVGYGYTF. The CDR3 region has the DNA TGTGCCAGCAGGACGGAGGTGGGCTATGGCTACACCTTC. The full variable domain, its missing parts supplied by reference TRBV5-4 and TRBJ1-2, is ETGVTQSPTHLIKTRGQQVTLRCSSQSGHNTVSWYQQALGQGPQFIFQYYREEENGRGNFPPRFSGLQFPNYSSELNVNALELDDSALYLCASRTEVGYGYTFGSGTRLTVV.

As regards this clone: At one end the junction does not follow the germline gene, possibly because of a read error. The genes are TRBV19 and TRBJ2-7; 9 positions agree with TRBD1. This CDR3 region has 13 residues. CDR1 LNHDA and CDR2 SQIVND come from the germline V gene (reference sequence). The CDR3 DNA reads as TGTGCCACTAGTGGGACAGGGAGCTACGAGCAGTACTTC. This sequence encodes CATSGTGSYEQYF.